This T cell receptor (beta chain) was recovered during a study of cytomegalovirus exposure and HLA in healthy donors. About the research overall: Assignment to the Caucasian-associated ancestry cluster applied to around 80% of the approximately 360 genotyped donors. Findings and caveats of the study: Researchers reported in a later analysis that a missense DCLRE1C variant was tied to TCR beta V- and J-gene trimming.

The study ran its PCR with 60 Vbeta and 13 Jbeta primers. Sequenced by immunoSEQ multiplex PCR; TCRdb stores in-frame clones only, minus some. The sample includes some 85,000 clones, 76% of them seen just once. Healthy people donating bone marrow made up the donors. CDR1 is SGHTA, CDR2 FQGNSA, per germline. V gave up 2 bases and J gave up 1 base, with 14 bases separating them. The CDR3 loop spans 16 amino acids. Concerning this clone itself: Its antigen is as yet unknown.

This chain links TRBV7-2 with TRBJ1-2; the D gene is possibly TRBD1 (6 bases). The sequence came from a man between 40 and 49 years old in good health and CMV-seronegative. The specimen sequenced was PBMCs. CDR3 sequence: CASSLTGTSVNYGYTF. Here the CDR3 DNA reads TGTGCCAGCAGCTTAACCGGGACATCGGTTAACTATGGCTACACCTTC. The whole variable domain, filled in from reference TRBV7-2 and TRBJ1-2, reads GAGVSQSPSNKVTEKGKDVELRCDPISGHTALYWYRQSLGQGLEFLIYFQGNSAPDKSGLPSDRFSAERTGGSVSTLTIQRTQQEDSAVYLCASSLTGTSVNYGYTFGSGTRLTVV.